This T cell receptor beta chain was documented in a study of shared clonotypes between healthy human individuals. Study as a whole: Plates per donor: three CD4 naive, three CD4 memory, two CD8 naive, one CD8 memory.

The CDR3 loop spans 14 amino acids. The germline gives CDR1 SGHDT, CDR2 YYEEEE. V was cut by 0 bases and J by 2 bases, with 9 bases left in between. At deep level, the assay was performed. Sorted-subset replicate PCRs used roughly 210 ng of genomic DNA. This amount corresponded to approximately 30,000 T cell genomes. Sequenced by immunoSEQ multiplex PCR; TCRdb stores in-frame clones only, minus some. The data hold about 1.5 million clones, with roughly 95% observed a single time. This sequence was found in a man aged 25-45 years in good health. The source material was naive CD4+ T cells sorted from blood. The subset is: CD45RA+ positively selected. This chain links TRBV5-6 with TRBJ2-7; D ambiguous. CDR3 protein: CASSLGPVAYEQYF. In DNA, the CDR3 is TGTGCCAGCAGCTTGGGGCCAGTTGCCTACGAGCAGTACTTC.